This T cell receptor (beta chain) was profiled in a study of blood T cell repertoires in COVID-19. Study as a whole: Sample material is recorded as cDNA or gDNA derived from T cells, B-cell-depleted T cells, or PBMCs.

The germline gives CDR1 SNHLY, CDR2 FYNNEI. V lost 4 bases to trimming and J lost 7 bases; unmatched junction nucleotides: 4. This CDR3 spans 14 amino acids. Under the authors' procedure: Estimation of nucleated cell counts relied on the amplification of reference gene primers. TCRdb's table, derived via immunoSEQ multiplex PCR, lists solely in-frame clones and lacks some. V and J calls and clone size are as listed in that table; D and trimming were resolved from the DNA. The sample records some 64,000 clones, approximately 77% being singletons. The chain links TRBV2 to TRBJ1-4, with 9 bases identical to TRBD1. The sample consisted of peripheral blood. This receptor was taken from a woman in her 70s with COVID-19, enrolled during active disease. The CDR3 DNA follows: TGTGCCAGCAGTGTAGACAGGGGGTTTGAAAAACTGTTTTTT. It specifies CASSVDRGFEKLFF. The full variable domain, completed using reference TRBV2 and TRBJ1-4, is EPEVTQTPSHQVTQMGQEVILRCVPISNHLYFYWYRQILGQKVEFLVSFYNNEISEKSEIFDDQFSVERPDGSNFTLKIRSTKLEDSAMYFCASSVDRGFEKLFFGSGTQLSVL.